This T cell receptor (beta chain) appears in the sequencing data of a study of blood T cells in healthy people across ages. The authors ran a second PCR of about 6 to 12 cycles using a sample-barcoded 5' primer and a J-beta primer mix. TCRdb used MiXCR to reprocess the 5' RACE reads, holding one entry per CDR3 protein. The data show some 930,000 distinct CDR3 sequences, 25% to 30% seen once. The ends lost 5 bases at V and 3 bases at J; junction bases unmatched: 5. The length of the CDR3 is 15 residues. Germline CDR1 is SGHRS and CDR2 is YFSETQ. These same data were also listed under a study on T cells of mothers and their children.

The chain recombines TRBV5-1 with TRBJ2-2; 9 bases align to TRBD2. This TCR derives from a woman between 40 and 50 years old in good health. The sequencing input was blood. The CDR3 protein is CASRKGLADTGELFF. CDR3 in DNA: TGCGCCAGCAGGAAGGGACTAGCAGACACCGGGGAGCTGTTTTTT.